This T cell receptor (beta chain) was captured in a study of blood T cell repertoires in COVID-19. Using immunoSEQ multiplex PCR, the repertoire was profiled, and TCRdb retains in-frame clones only, with some absent. The sample yields 180,000 or so clones, 89% seen once. Trimming removed 4 bases at V and 8 bases at J, with 14 bases between. The germline CDR1 and CDR2 sequences are LGHDT and YNNKEL (reference sequence). The CDR3 is 13 residues long. The V and J genes are TRBV3-1 (or the pseudogene TRBV3-2) and TRBJ1-2; the D is unclear. The specimen was PBMCs or T cells enriched from blood (not recorded which). The TCR originated in a woman in her 40s with acute COVID-19. CDR3 DNA sequence: TGTGCCAGCAGCCTCCGGGATTATGGAGGCTACACCTTC. Its translation: CASSLRDYGGYTF.